A selection of T cell receptor beta chains follows, all from one sample in a study of CD8+ T cells in alopecia areata. Assay used: immunoSEQ multiplex PCR; TCRdb lists only in-frame clones, some missing. The data hold about 140,000 clones, with about half observed a single time. The sample consisted of CD4+ T cells sorted from blood, taken at week 0. The receptors stem from a human donor with alopecia areata. The CDR3 runs from the conserved cysteine through the conserved F or W. Fields, in order: J gene, V gene, CDR3 protein.

j_gene: TRBJ2-2; v_gene: TRBV5-1; CDR3aa: CASRFGPGTGELFF
j_gene: TRBJ1-2; v_gene: TRBV5-6; CDR3aa: CASSPVGQGIYGYTF
j_gene: TRBJ1-1; v_gene: TRBV10-1; CDR3aa: CASKANTEAFF
j_gene: TRBJ2-7; v_gene: TRBV5-1; CDR3aa: CASSWAPSYEQYF
j_gene: TRBJ2-5; v_gene: TRBV20-1; CDR3aa: CSTQYQETQYF
j_gene: TRBJ1-1; v_gene: TRBV10-3; CDR3aa: CATQAGGGQNTEAFF
j_gene: TRBJ2-7; v_gene: TRBV10-3; CDR3aa: CAISGETTGESYEQYF
j_gene: TRBJ2-7; v_gene: TRBV23-1; CDR3aa: CASSQPGLADYEQYF
j_gene: TRBJ1-1; v_gene: TRBV10-3; CDR3aa: CAISLTGGTEAFF
j_gene: TRBJ2-3; v_gene: TRBV25-1; CDR3aa: CASSSLGTDTQYF
j_gene: TRBJ1-2; v_gene: TRBV4-1; CDR3aa: CASSQGRDTTNYGYTF
j_gene: TRBJ2-1; v_gene: TRBV7-2; CDR3aa: CASSAQNGFDEQFF
j_gene: TRBJ2-3; v_gene: TRBV5-5; CDR3aa: CASSLTPGGTDTQYF
j_gene: TRBJ2-6; v_gene: TRBV7-3; CDR3aa: CASSLNGQSQAGANVLTF
j_gene: TRBJ1-5; v_gene: TRBV6-5; CDR3aa: CASSLKDRAQPQHF
j_gene: TRBJ2-4; v_gene: TRBV7-6; CDR3aa: CASSSTLRAKNIQYF
j_gene: TRBJ2-3; v_gene: TRBV29-1; CDR3aa: CSVEEPPSTDTQYF
j_gene: TRBJ2-7; v_gene: TRBV4-2; CDR3aa: CASSPSPYYEQYF
j_gene: TRBJ2-1; v_gene: TRBV6-5; CDR3aa: CASSISGSWDEQFF
j_gene: TRBJ1-1; v_gene: TRBV6-6; CDR3aa: CASSYPTPRTEAFF
j_gene: TRBJ1-1; v_gene: TRBV29-1; CDR3aa: CSVQDRGQAFF
j_gene: TRBJ2-7; v_gene: TRBV7-2; CDR3aa: CASSPMGGIGEQYF
j_gene: TRBJ1-2; v_gene: TRBV15; CDR3aa: CATSRDEGSYGYTF
j_gene: TRBJ2-4; v_gene: TRBV7-2; CDR3aa: CASSLSQGANIQYF
j_gene: TRBJ2-7; v_gene: TRBV5-1; CDR3aa: CASSLLGLENEQYF
j_gene: TRBJ2-5; v_gene: TRBV29-1; CDR3aa: CSVLGRGMSETQYF
j_gene: TRBJ2-2; v_gene: TRBV29-1; CDR3aa: CSVGFTYTGELFF
j_gene: TRBJ2-1; v_gene: TRBV4-2; CDR3aa: CASSQGAGGPYNEQFF
j_gene: TRBJ2-5; v_gene: TRBV28; CDR3aa: CASSIPGTSGRETQYF
j_gene: TRBJ2-3; v_gene: TRBV5-1; CDR3aa: CASSYGAADTQYF
j_gene: TRBJ2-1; v_gene: TRBV19; CDR3aa: CASSPTGRATSNEQFF
j_gene: TRBJ2-6; v_gene: TRBV5-4; CDR3aa: CASSLGAIGSTGANVLTF
j_gene: TRBJ1-5; v_gene: TRBV15; CDR3aa: CATSRTGVRNQPQHF
j_gene: TRBJ2-5; v_gene: TRBV30; CDR3aa: CAWSSTWLPEETQYF
j_gene: TRBJ2-3; v_gene: TRBV19; CDR3aa: CASRERSDTQYF
j_gene: TRBJ2-4; v_gene: TRBV28; CDR3aa: CASSETTEVHF
j_gene: TRBJ2-7; v_gene: TRBV11-2; CDR3aa: CASTQWTSGGSEQYF
j_gene: TRBJ1-5; v_gene: TRBV7-2; CDR3aa: CASSGGRWLQPQHF
j_gene: TRBJ2-5; v_gene: TRBV30; CDR3aa: CAWSSHRGQETQYF
j_gene: TRBJ1-1; v_gene: TRBV29-1; CDR3aa: CSVSSGNTEAFF
j_gene: TRBJ1-5; v_gene: TRBV4-1; CDR3aa: CASSQSGVEQPQHF
j_gene: TRBJ2-3; v_gene: TRBV6-5; CDR3aa: CASSSGSGSYADTQYF
j_gene: TRBJ1-2; v_gene: TRBV29-1; CDR3aa: CSVAPAGRNYGYTF
j_gene: TRBJ1-1; v_gene: TRBV29-1; CDR3aa: CSVGTTGLAEAFF
j_gene: TRBJ2-1; v_gene: TRBV30; CDR3aa: CAWSTGLAGGAGGLNEQFF
j_gene: TRBJ2-7; v_gene: TRBV2; CDR3aa: CASIEGAYEQYF
j_gene: TRBJ2-5; v_gene: TRBV27; CDR3aa: CASSLSERETQYF
j_gene: TRBJ2-2; v_gene: TRBV27; CDR3aa: CASSYRTGTGTGELFF
j_gene: TRBJ1-5; v_gene: TRBV2; CDR3aa: CASSPDGSNQPQHF
j_gene: TRBJ2-1; v_gene: TRBV30; CDR3aa: CAWSVKLRDSGNEQFF
j_gene: TRBJ1-1; v_gene: TRBV29-1; CDR3aa: CSVVGQGTEAFF
j_gene: TRBJ2-7; v_gene: TRBV7-9; CDR3aa: CASSLAAGGPNEQYF